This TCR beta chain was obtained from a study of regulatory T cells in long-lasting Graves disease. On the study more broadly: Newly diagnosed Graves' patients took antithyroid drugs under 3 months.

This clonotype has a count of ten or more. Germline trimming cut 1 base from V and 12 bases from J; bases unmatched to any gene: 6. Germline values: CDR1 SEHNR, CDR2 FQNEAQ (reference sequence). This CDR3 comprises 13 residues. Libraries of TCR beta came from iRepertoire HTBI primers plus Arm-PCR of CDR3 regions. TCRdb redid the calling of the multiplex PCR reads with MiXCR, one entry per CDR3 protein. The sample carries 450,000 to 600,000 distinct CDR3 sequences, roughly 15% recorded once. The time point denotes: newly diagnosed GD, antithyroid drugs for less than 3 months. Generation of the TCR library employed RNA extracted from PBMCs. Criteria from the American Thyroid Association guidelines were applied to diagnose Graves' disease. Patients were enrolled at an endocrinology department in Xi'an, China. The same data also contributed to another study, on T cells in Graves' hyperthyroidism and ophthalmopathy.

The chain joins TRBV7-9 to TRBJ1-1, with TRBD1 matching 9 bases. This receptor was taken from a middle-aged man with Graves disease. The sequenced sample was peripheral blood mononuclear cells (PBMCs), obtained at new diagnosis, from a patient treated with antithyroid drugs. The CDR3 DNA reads TGTGCCAGCAGCTTAGTAGCGGACAGGGGTTCTTTCTTT. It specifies CASSLVADRGSFF.